The 12 T cell receptor beta chains below come from one sample, sequenced in a study of identical twins. A single record per CDR3 protein comes from TCRdb applying MiXCR to the 5' RACE reads. The profile shows about 280,000 distinct CDR3 sequences, under 9% of them singletons. A further study also used this sample, focusing on yellow fever vaccine responses in identical twins.

Sample: memory (CD45RO+) T cells sorted from blood. These receptors came from a woman aged 18-29 years in good health.

This clonotype was observed many times. V and J are TRBV25-1 and TRBJ1-6, with D perhaps matching TRBD1 (5 bases). The germline CDR1 and CDR2 sequences are MGHDK and SYGVNS. Between the trimmed V and J ends, which lost 3 bases and 5 bases, there was a span of 17 bases. This CDR3 has 17 residues. CDR3 in DNA: TGTGCCAGCAGTGACCCCGGCCCAGCGGGGCATAATTCACCCCTCCACTTT. It codes for CASSDPGPAGHNSPLHF.

This clonotype was recorded at least ten times. The chain links TRBV21-1 to TRBJ2-7; the table gives TRBD1 as D, unverified against the DNA. TRBV21-1 is a recognized pseudogene. CDR3 length equals 13 residues. The CDR3 region is CASSKGQGYEQYF. The CDR3 nucleotides read TGTGCCAGCAGCAAAGGACAGGGGTACGAGCAGTACTTC.

The rearrangement uses TRBV12-3 or TRBV12-4 and TRBJ1-4; 9 nucleotides agree with TRBD1. The CDR3 is 14 residues long. Trimming at V came to 6 bases and at J to 4 bases, leaving 3 bases not matched to a gene. This CDR3 reads CASRWDRVNEKLFF. Written as DNA, the CDR3 is TGTGCCAGCAGGTGGGACAGGGTTAATGAAAAACTGTTTTTT.

This clonotype was found a few times. The V call is TRBV5-1, the J call TRBJ1-1; D gene ambiguous. Germline loops: CDR1 SGHRS, CDR2 YFSETQ. The CDR3 runs 14 residues. V lost 1 base and J lost 3, with 10 bases in between. For the CDR3, the DNA is TGCGCCAGCAGCTTGTTTACCCGGGACACTGAAGCTTTCTTT. Translating it yields CASSLFTRDTEAFF.

The chain combines TRBV27 with TRBJ2-7, with 13 positions matching TRBD2. This CDR3 region has 19 residues. J lost 0 bases, V lost 3 bases, and 11 bases had no gene match. In germline, CDR1 is MNHEY, CDR2 SMNVEV (reference sequence). The CDR3 nucleotides are TGTGCCAGCAGTTTTCGTCGGACTAGCGGGAGTCCTAGCTCCTACGAGCAGTACTTC. Its translation is CASSFRRTSGSPSSYEQYF.

This clonotype was seen only a few times. This chain connects TRBV2 to TRBJ2-1; D remains ambiguous. Germline CDR1 is SNHLY and CDR2 is FYNNEI. The CDR3 has 13 amino acids. V was pared by 8 bases and J by 5 bases, with 13 bases between. CDR3 DNA: TGTGCCAGCCGAATAGAAAGTCACAATGAGCAGTTCTTC. Its translation: CASRIESHNEQFF.

This clonotype was observed at least ten times. The rearrangement uses TRBV6-6 and TRBJ1-2; TRBD1 might be the D (5 bases). This CDR3 has 15 amino acids. V lost 6 bases to trimming and J lost 1 base, with 15 bases between them. CDR1 and CDR2 (germline): MNHNY, SVGAGI (reference sequence). As DNA, the CDR3 is TGTGCCAGCAGCGCGGAAGGGGCAAGTAACTATGGCTACACCTTC. This codes for CASSAEGASNYGYTF.

This clonotype was found a few times. The rearrangement links TRBV7-6 to TRBJ2-1; D is unclear. V lost 1 base and J lost 6, with 4 bases in between. The CDR3 has 12 amino acids. The germline V gene encodes CDR1 SGHVS and CDR2 FNYEAQ. The CDR3 DNA is TGTGCCAGCAGCTTAGTCCCCAATGAGCAGTTCTTC. This gives the protein CASSLVPNEQFF.

The chain links TRBV20-1 to TRBJ2-2, with D tentatively TRBD2 (6 bases). The germline V gene has CDR1 DFQATT and CDR2 SNEGSKA (reference sequence). Trimming pared 4 bases from V and 4 bases from J, leaving 10 bases between. This CDR3 contains 13 residues. CDR3 in amino acids: CSAISGSTGELFF. DNA for the CDR3: TGCAGTGCTATTAGCGGCTCCACCGGGGAGCTGTTTTTT.

In its sample, this clonotype was seen a few times. The chain couples TRBV19 to TRBJ2-7; no reliable D call. The ends were cut back, 3 bases at V and 6 bases at J, with 6 bases in the middle. CDR3 length: 11 residues. Germline V gene lookup returns CDR1 LNHDA and CDR2 SQIVND (reference sequence). The CDR3 DNA follows: TGTGCCAGTAGTATGAATGGCGAGCAGTACTTC. Encoded protein: CASSMNGEQYF.

This clonotype was seen many times. The chain links TRBV5-1 to TRBJ1-5, with no clear D. V gave up 0 bases and J gave up 3 bases, with 4 bases separating them. The CDR3 length is 13 residues. CDR1 and CDR2 (germline): SGHRS, YFSETQ. The CDR3 region has the DNA TGCGCCAGCAGCTTGGAACCCAATCAGCCCCAGCATTTT. This translates into CASSLEPNQPQHF.

This clonotype was recorded at least ten times. V is TRBV25-1 and J is TRBJ1-2; the match to TRBD1 covers 12 bases. Trimming removed 6 bases from V and 6 bases from J; junction bases left unmatched: 2. Germline CDR1 and CDR2: MGHDK and SYGVNS. This CDR3 is built from 13 residues. The CDR3 reads CASRGTGGDGYTF. DNA for the CDR3: TGTGCCAGCAGAGGGACAGGGGGCGATGGCTACACCTTC.